This T cell receptor beta chain came from a study of T cell responses to AZD1222 COVID-19 vaccine. Study-level results: Clonal diversity was possibly underestimated; the donors were predominantly white British and more often female.

The method was immunoSEQ multiplex PCR; TCRdb's version includes in-frame clones alone and lacks a portion of them. The sample contains roughly 93,000 clones, 80% to 90% of which appear only once. Trimming stripped 0 bases from V and 2 bases from J, with 13 bases between. The CDR3 has 16 residues. Germline loops: CDR1 LGHNA, CDR2 YNFKEQ. Details on this clone: The antigen is unknown.

The sequence came from an adult in good health. This chain connects TRBV4-2 to TRBJ1-2; unclear D gene. The sequencing here drew on peripheral blood, taken on day 0 of AZD1222 vaccination. The CDR3 is CASSQERAAPNYGYTF. The CDR3 region has the DNA TGTGCCAGCAGCCAAGAACGGGCAGCCCCAAACTATGGCTACACCTTC.